This TCR beta chain was recorded in a study of shared clonotypes between healthy human individuals. Turning to the study itself: There were three CD4 naive, three CD4 memory, two CD8 naive and one CD8 memory plates per donor.

Deletions cut 0 bases from V and 2 bases from J, with 8 bases between. The germline gives CDR1 SQVTM, CDR2 ANQGSEA. There are 14 residues in the CDR3. The deep-level immunoSEQ assay was used. For every subset, genomic DNA was evenly distributed across several immunoSEQ plates. Sequencing used immunoSEQ multiplex PCR; TCRdb keeps in-frame clones, though not all of them. The sample records about 590,000 clones, roughly 95% being singletons. Naive CD8 populations comprised CD45RO-negative cells positively selected for CCR7, excluding terminally differentiated effector memory CD45RA+ cells. This clonotype was sampled from a woman between 25 and 40 years old in good health. Sequenced input: naive CD8+ T cells sorted from blood. The chain recombines TRBV29-1 with TRBJ2-1; D is perhaps TRBD1 (6 bases). Written as DNA, the CDR3 is TGCAGCGTTGAAGAGCAGGGGACCTACAATGAGCAGTTCTTC. Translation gives CSVEEQGTYNEQFF.